The 13 T cell receptor beta chains given below trace back to one sample, sequenced in a study of cytomegalovirus exposure and HLA in healthy donors. Primers: 60 Vbeta forward and 13 Jbeta reverse. Assay: immunoSEQ multiplex PCR; the TCRdb copy retains only in-frame clones and omits some. Among 75,000 to 95,000 clones listed, 50% to 75% were seen once. The sequenced material came from PBMCs. Receptors were obtained from a man aged 30 to 39 in good health and CMV-seronegative.

The chain joins TRBV14 to TRBJ2-3, with 14 bases fitting TRBD2. Germline V lookup: CDR1 SGHDN, CDR2 FVKESK. The V segment lost 0 bases and the J segment 4 bases; nucleotides outside the gene matches: 9. The CDR3 totals 19 residues. CDR3 bases: TGTGCCAGCAGCCAAGATTCCGGGACTAGCGGGAGTCTCTCAGATACGCAGTATTTT. Encoded protein: CASSQDSGTSGSLSDTQYF.

This chain links TRBV28 with TRBJ1-5, with D hard to call. V was shortened by 3 bases and J by 7 bases, with 10 bases between the two germline ends. CDR1 MDHEN and CDR2 SYDVKM come from the germline V gene. This CDR3 spans 13 amino acids. This chain's CDR3 is CASSFSGRQPQHF. In DNA, the CDR3 is TGTGCCAGCAGTTTTTCGGGAAGGCAGCCCCAGCATTTT.

The table lists this clone with a count of one. The chain carries TRBV7-9 and TRBJ2-5; TRBD1 might be the D (6 bases). Germline lookup yields CDR1 SEHNR and CDR2 FQNEAQ (reference sequence). Trimming pared 1 base from V and 5 bases from J, leaving 14 bases between. This CDR3 comprises 15 residues. CDR3 region: CASSLGSGGQETQYF. The CDR3 DNA follows: TGTGCCAGCAGCTTAGGAAGTGGGGGCCAGGAGACCCAGTACTTC.

J is TRBJ2-7 and V is TRBV29-1, with TRBD1 as a possible D gene (6 bases). The CDR3 contains 13 residues. V was cut by 7 bases and J by 2 bases, with 15 bases left in between. Germline-derived CDR1 and CDR2 are SQVTM and ANQGSEA. CDR3 bases: TGCAGCGCCGAGGGCCAGGGGACCTACGAGCAGTACTTC. It is translated as CSAEGQGTYEQYF.

The rearrangement links TRBV4-3 to TRBJ1-1, with 7 bases identical to TRBD1. The CDR3 has 15 residues. V trimming: 3 bases; J trimming: 0 bases; junction bases outside the gene matches: 4. In germline, CDR1 is LGHNA, CDR2 YSLEER. The CDR3 loop is CASSHATGMNTEAFF. In nucleotides, the CDR3 is TGCGCCAGCAGCCACGCGACAGGGATGAACACTGAAGCTTTCTTT.

The genes are TRBV7-7 and TRBJ2-5; 7 bases fit TRBD2. CDR1 is SSHAT and CDR2 is FNYEAQ in the germline V gene (reference sequence). This CDR3 has 15 residues. The CDR3 protein is CAGSYGTTQWETQYF. CDR3 sequence (DNA): TGTGCTGGCAGCTACGGGACTACCCAATGGGAGACCCAGTACTTC.

The gene calls are TRBV7-3 and TRBJ2-2, with D possibly being TRBD2 (5 bases). Germline CDR1 reads SGHTA; CDR2 reads FQGTGA. This CDR3 is 13 amino acids long. V shed 4 bases and J shed 6 bases, with 9 bases lying between them. Here the CDR3 reads CASSWTASGELFF. CDR3 DNA: TGTGCCAGCAGCTGGACTGCGTCCGGGGAGCTGTTTTTT.

The genes are TRBV13 and TRBJ2-5; maybe TRBD2 (5 bases). The germline CDR1 and CDR2 sequences are PRHDT and FYEKMQ (reference sequence). The V and J ends lost 2 bases and 2 bases respectively, with 15 bases between them. The CDR3 extends over 16 amino acids. The CDR3 DNA is TGTGCCAGCAGCTTATTTTCCGGACTTACACAAGAGACCCAGTACTTC. Amino acid sequence: CASSLFSGLTQETQYF.

The V gene is TRBV5-4, the J gene TRBJ2-5; 10 bases match TRBD2. The junction had 3 bases not matched to a gene; V was cut back by 0 bases and J by 1 base. Germline V CDR1 and CDR2: SGHNT, YYREEE (reference sequence). This CDR3 has 16 amino acids. The CDR3: CASSLGTSGFQETQYF. DNA of the CDR3: TGTGCCAGCAGCTTGGGGACTAGCGGCTTCCAAGAGACCCAGTACTTC.

J is TRBJ1-2 and V is TRBV27; 8 bases align to TRBD1. The germline V gene encodes CDR1 MNHEY and CDR2 SMNVEV (reference sequence). The CDR3 has 14 amino acids. Trimming removed 2 bases from V and 2 bases from J; junction bases left unmatched: 1. The CDR3 reads CASSLGTGNYGYTF. The CDR3 bases are TGTGCCAGCAGTTTAGGGACAGGCAACTATGGCTACACCTTC.

This clone came up a few times. This sequence joins TRBV9 and TRBJ1-6, with D unresolved. CDR3 length: 18 residues. Between the trimmed V and J ends, which lost 4 bases and 0 bases, there was a span of 17 bases. From germline, CDR1 is SGDLS and CDR2 YYNGEE. The CDR3 sequence: CASSPQPGSGSYNSPLHF. CDR3 nucleotide sequence: TGTGCCAGCAGCCCCCAACCGGGATCGGGCTCCTATAATTCACCCCTCCACTTT.

About this clone itself: Because the CDR3's place on the DNA is in doubt, the DNA is left out and the CDR3 is given as listed by TCRdb. V gene TRBV7-3 combines with J gene TRBJ1-1; the table's D call TRBD1 went unverified against the DNA. CDR1 is SGHTA, CDR2 FQGTGA, per germline. The CDR3 contains 15 residues when both ends are counted. The CDR3 reads CASSLNSGQGTEAFF.

With respect to this clone: The same CDR3 also results from other DNA sequences found in this sample. The gene calls are TRBV27 and TRBJ1-1; D uncertain. The V end lost 11 bases, the J end lost 0 bases, and 16 bases lay between the germline ends. Germline values: CDR1 MNHEY, CDR2 SMNVEV (reference sequence). The CDR3 consists of 14 residues. CDR3: CASRETPLNTEAFF. CDR3 bases: TGTGCCTCTCGGGAGACCCCTCTGAACACTGAAGCTTTCTTT.